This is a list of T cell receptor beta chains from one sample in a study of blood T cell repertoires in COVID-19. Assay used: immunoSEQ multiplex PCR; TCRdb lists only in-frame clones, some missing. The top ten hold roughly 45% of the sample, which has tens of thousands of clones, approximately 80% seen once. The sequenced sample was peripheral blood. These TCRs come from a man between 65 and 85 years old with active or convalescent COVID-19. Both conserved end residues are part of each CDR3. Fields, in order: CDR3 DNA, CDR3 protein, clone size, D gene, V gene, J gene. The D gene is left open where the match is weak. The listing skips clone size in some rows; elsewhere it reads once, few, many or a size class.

TGTGCCTGGATGGATTCTAGCGGGAGGGCGGTGGATACGCAGTATTTT	CAWMDSSGRAVDTQYF	.	TRBD2	TRBV30	TRBJ2-3
TGTGCCAGCAGGAAGGGACAGGGGTGGCACGAGCAGTACTTC	CASRKGQGWHEQYF	.	TRBD1	TRBV25-1	TRBJ2-7
TGTGCCAGCTCACTAGGACAGGGGTTGGTCAATGAGCAGTTCTTC	CASSLGQGLVNEQFF	.	TRBD1	TRBV18	TRBJ2-1
TGCGCCAGCAGCTTGTCTTCTGAAACTAGTTACGAGCAGTACTTC	CASSLSSETSYEQYF	few	.	TRBV5-1	TRBJ2-7
TGTGCCACCAGTGAGGAGAGATCAGGGGGCGGCTCCTACAATGAGCAGTTCTTC	CATSEERSGGGSYNEQFF	.	TRBD1	TRBV24-1	TRBJ2-1
TGTGCTAGTGGGCCAGGGTATAGCTCCTACAATGAGCAGTTCTTC	CASGPGYSSYNEQFF	.	.	TRBV12-5	TRBJ2-1
TGTGCCAGTAGTCCGGGACAGGGAGGATATAATGAAAAACTGTTTTTT	CASSPGQGGYNEKLFF	.	TRBD1	TRBV19	TRBJ1-4
TGTGCCAGCAGCTTGCTCGGCAGGGGTCCCTCCTACGAGCAGTACTTC	CASSLLGRGPSYEQYF	.	.	TRBV5-6	TRBJ2-7
TGTGCCAGCAGCAAGGGACAGGGCACTGAAGCTTTCTTT	CASSKGQGTEAFF	.	TRBD1	TRBV7-9	TRBJ1-1
TGTGCCAGCAGCTCCAGGGGGCAGGTCGAAAAACTGTTTTTT	CASSSRGQVEKLFF	.	TRBD1	TRBV11-3	TRBJ1-4